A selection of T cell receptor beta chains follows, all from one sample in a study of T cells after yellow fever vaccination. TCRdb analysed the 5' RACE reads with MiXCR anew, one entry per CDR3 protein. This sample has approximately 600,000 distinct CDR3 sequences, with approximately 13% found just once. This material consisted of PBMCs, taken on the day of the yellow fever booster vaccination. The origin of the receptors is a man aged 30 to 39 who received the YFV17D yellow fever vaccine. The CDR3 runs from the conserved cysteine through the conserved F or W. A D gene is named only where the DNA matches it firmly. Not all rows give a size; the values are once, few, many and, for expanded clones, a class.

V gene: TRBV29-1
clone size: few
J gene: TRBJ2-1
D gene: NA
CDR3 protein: CSGYGGEQFF
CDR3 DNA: TGCAGCGGATACGGAGGAGAGCAGTTCTTC

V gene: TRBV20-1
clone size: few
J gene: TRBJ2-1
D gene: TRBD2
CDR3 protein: CSARVGLDDRQFF
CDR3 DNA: TGCAGTGCTAGGGTGGGACTAGACGATCGGCAGTTCTTC

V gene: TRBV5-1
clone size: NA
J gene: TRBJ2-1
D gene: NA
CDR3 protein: CASSRTQGANEQFF
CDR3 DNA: TGCGCCAGCAGCCGGACGCAAGGGGCGAATGAGCAGTTCTTC

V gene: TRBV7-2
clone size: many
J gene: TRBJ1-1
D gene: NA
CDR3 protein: CASSLRTSAAFF
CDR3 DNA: TGTGCCAGCAGCTTAAGAACATCCGCAGCTTTCTTT

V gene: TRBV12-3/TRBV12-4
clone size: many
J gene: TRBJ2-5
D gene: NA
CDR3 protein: CASSTVRETQYF
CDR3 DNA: TGTGCCAGCTCAACCGTCCGGGAGACCCAGTACTTC

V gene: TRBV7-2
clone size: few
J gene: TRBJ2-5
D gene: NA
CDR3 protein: CASSPPEKKAAKETQYF
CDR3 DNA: TGTGCCAGCAGCCCGCCCGAGAAGAAAGCCGCGAAAGAGACCCAGTACTTC

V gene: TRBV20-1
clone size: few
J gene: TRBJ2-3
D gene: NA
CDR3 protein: CSASRGTTQYF
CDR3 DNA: TGCAGTGCTAGCCGGGGGACAACGCAGTATTTT

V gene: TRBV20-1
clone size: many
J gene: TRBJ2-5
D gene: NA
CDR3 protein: CSAISPGGGQETQYF
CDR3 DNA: TGCAGTGCTATCAGTCCAGGGGGGGGGCAAGAGACCCAGTACTTC

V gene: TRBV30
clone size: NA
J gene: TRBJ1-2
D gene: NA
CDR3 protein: CAWTPIREVGGYTF
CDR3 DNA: TGTGCCTGGACTCCGATCAGGGAAGTAGGTGGCTACACCTTC

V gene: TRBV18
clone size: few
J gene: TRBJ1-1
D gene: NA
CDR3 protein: CASSPSTGLGTEAFF
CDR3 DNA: TGTGCCAGCTCGCCCAGCACTGGCCTGGGGACTGAAGCTTTCTTT

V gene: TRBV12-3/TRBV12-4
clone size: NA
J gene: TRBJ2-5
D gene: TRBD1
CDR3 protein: CASSLAGQGLQETQYF
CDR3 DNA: TGTGCCAGCAGTTTAGCGGGACAGGGCCTCCAAGAGACCCAGTACTTC

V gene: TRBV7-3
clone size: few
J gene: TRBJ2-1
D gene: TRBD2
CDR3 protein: CASSLLAGVDLPAGVEQFF
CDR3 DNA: TGTGCCAGCAGCTTACTGGCGGGAGTCGACCTACCTGCCGGTGTTGAGCAGTTCTTC

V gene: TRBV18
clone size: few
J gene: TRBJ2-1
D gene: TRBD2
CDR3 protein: CASSPQNRTSDNEQFF
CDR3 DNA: TGTGCCAGCTCACCACAAAACAGGACTAGCGATAATGAGCAGTTCTTC

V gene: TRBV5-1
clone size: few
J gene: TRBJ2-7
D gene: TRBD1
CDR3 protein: CASSLEGTGSSYEQYF
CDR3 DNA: TGCGCCAGCAGCTTGGAGGGGACAGGGAGCTCCTACGAGCAGTACTTC

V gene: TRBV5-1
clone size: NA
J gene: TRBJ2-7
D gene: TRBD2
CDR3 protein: CASSLGLRSYEQYF
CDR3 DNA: TGCGCCAGCAGCCTGGGACTAAGGAGCTACGAGCAGTACTTC

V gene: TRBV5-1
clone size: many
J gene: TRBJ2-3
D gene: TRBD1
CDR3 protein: CASSGATTGGGDTQYF
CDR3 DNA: TGCGCCAGCAGCGGGGCGACGACAGGGGGCGGAGATACGCAGTATTTT

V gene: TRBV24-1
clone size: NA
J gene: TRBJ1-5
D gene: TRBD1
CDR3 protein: CATSDGTGLRNQPQHF
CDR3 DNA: TGTGCCACCAGTGATGGGACAGGGTTACGAAATCAGCCCCAGCATTTT

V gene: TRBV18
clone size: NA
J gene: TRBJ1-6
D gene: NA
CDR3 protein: CASSPTGTSLHF
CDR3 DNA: TGTGCCAGCTCACCAACCGGGACGTCCCTCCACTTT

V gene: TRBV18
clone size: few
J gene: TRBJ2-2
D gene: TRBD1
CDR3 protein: CASSTTGGRTGELFF
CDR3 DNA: TGTGCCAGCTCAACAACAGGGGGGAGAACCGGGGAGCTGTTTTTT

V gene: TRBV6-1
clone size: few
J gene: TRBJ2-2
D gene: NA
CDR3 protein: CASRRAGDKNTGELFF
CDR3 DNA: TGTGCCAGCCGACGGGCGGGGGACAAGAACACCGGGGAGCTGTTTTTT

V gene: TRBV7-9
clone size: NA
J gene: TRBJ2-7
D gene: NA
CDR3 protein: CASSSDNSYEQYF
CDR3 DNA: TGTGCCAGCAGCTCCGACAATTCCTACGAGCAGTACTTC

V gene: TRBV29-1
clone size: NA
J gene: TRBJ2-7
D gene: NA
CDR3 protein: CSVEGQGGDYEQYF
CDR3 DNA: TGCAGCGTTGAAGGTCAGGGGGGAGACTACGAGCAGTACTTC

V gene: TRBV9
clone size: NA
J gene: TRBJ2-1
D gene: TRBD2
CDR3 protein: CASSVVGGGLAGRSEQFF
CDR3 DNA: TGTGCCAGCAGCGTAGTAGGGGGGGGACTAGCGGGAAGGTCTGAGCAGTTCTTC

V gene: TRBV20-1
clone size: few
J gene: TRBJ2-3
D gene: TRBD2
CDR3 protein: CSAVPGLAGPRVTQYF
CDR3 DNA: TGCAGTGCGGTACCGGGACTAGCGGGCCCTCGGGTTACGCAGTATTTT

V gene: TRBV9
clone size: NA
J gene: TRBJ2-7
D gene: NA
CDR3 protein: CASEFDSSYEQYF
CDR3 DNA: TGTGCCAGCGAGTTCGACTCCAGCTACGAGCAGTACTTC

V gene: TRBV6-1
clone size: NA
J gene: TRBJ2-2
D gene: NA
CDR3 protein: CASSGQFKSNTGELFF
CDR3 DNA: TGTGCCAGCAGTGGACAGTTTAAGTCGAACACCGGGGAGCTGTTTTTT

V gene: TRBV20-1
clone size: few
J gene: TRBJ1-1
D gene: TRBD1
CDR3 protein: CSAYRGLMNTEAFF
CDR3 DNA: TGCAGTGCGTACAGGGGGCTAATGAACACTGAAGCTTTCTTT

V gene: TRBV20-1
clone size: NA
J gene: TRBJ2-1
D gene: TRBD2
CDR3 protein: CSASGTSRYNEQFF
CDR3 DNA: TGCAGTGCTAGTGGGACTAGCCGCTACAATGAGCAGTTCTTC

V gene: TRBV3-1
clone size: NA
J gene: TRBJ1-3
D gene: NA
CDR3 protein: CASSRGVSGNTIYF
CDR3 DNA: TGTGCCAGCAGCCGAGGGGTCTCTGGAAACACCATATATTTT

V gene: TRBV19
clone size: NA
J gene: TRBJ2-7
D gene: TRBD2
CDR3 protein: CASSIVLAGDYEQYF
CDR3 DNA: TGTGCCAGTAGTATAGTGCTAGCGGGAGACTACGAGCAGTACTTC

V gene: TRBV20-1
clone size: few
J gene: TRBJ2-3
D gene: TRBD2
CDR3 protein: CSGKEAGTDTQYF
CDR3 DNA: TGCAGTGGTAAGGAAGCGGGAACAGATACGCAGTATTTT

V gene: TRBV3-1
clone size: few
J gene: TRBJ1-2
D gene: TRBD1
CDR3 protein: CASSQAGGGGYTF
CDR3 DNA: TGTGCCAGCAGCCAGGCAGGGGGCGGCGGCTACACCTTC

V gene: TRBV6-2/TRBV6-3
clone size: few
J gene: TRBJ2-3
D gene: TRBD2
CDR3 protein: CASRLGLAGGSSTDTQYF
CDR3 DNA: TGTGCCAGCAGACTCGGACTAGCGGGAGGATCTAGCACAGATACGCAGTATTTT

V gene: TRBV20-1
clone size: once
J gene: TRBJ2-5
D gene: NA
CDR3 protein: CSASQSPGTWKETQYF
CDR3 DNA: TGCAGTGCTAGTCAATCCCCCGGGACCTGGAAAGAGACCCAGTACTTC

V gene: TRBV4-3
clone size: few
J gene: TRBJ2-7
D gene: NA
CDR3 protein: CASSQDDQGPYPYEQYF
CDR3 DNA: TGCGCCAGCAGCCAAGACGACCAGGGTCCCTACCCTTACGAGCAGTACTTC

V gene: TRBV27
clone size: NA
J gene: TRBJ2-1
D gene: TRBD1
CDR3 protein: CASSFLIPRTGDGSEQFF
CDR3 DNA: TGTGCCAGCAGTTTCTTAATCCCCCGGACAGGGGACGGCAGTGAGCAGTTCTTC

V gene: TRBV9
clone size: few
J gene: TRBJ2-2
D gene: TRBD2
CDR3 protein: CASTLNSGSSTGELFF
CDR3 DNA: TGTGCCAGCACACTCAATAGCGGGAGTAGCACCGGGGAGCTGTTTTTT

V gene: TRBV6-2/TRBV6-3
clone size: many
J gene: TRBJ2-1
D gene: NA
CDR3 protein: CASSYSNNEQFF
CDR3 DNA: TGTGCCAGCAGTTACTCTAACAATGAGCAGTTCTTC

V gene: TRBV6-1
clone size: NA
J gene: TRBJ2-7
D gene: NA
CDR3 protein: CASSPDRRAYEQYF
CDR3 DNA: TGTGCCAGCAGTCCTGACAGGCGTGCGTACGAGCAGTACTTC

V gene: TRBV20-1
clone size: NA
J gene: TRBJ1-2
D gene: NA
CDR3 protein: CSARAGNYGYTF
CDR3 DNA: TGCAGTGCTAGGGCAGGCAACTATGGCTACACCTTC